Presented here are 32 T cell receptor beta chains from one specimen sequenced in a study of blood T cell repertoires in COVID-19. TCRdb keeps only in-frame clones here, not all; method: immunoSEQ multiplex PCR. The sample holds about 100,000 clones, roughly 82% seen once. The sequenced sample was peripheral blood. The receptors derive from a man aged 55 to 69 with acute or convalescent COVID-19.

DNA of the CDR3: TGCAGCGTTGAGGGGGGGCTACGTAGCTCCTACAATGAGCAGTTCTTC. It specifies CSVEGGLRSSYNEQFF. The V and J genes are TRBV29-1 and TRBJ2-1, with D possibly TRBD2 on 7 matching bases. The V and J ends lost 3 bases and 0 bases respectively, with 15 bases between them. The CDR3 is made up of 16 amino acids. Germline V CDR1 and CDR2: SQVTM, ANQGSEA.

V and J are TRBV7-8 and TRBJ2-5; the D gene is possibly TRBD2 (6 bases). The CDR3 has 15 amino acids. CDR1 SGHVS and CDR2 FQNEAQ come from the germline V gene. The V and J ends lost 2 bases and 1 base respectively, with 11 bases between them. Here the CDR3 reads CASSLKGGTQETQYF. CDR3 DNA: TGTGCCAGCAGCTTAAAGGGCGGGACCCAAGAGACCCAGTACTTC.

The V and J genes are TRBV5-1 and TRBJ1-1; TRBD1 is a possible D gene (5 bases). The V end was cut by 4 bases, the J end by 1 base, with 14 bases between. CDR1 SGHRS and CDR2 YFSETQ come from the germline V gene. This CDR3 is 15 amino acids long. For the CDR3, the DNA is TGCGCCAGCAGCCCCCCGGGGGGAGGGAACACTGAAGCTTTCTTT. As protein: CASSPPGGGNTEAFF. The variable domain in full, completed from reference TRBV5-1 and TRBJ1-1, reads KAGVTQTPRYLIKTRGQQVTLSCSPISGHRSVSWYQQTPGQGLQFLFEYFSETQRNKGNFPGRFSGRQFSNSRSEMNVSTLELGDSALYLCASSPPGGGNTEAFFGQGTRLTVV.

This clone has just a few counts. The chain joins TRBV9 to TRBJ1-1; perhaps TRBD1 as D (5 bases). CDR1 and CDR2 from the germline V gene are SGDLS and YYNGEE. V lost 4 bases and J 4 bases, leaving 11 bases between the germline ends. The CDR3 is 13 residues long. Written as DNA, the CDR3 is TGTGCCAGCAGCCCCACGGGGGGCACTGAAGCTTTCTTT. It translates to CASSPTGGTEAFF.

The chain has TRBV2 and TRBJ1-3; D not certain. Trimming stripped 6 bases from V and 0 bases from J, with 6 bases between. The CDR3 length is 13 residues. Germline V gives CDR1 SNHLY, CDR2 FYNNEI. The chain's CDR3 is CASRGGSGNTIYF. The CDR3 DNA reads TGTGCCAGCAGGGGAGGCTCTGGAAACACCATATATTTT.

The CDR3 DNA sequence: TGTGCCAGCAGCTTGCTACGGGACACTGAAGCTTTCTTT. Protein product: CASSLLRDTEAFF. The chain employs TRBV5-8 and TRBJ1-1; D uncertain. CDR3 length: 13 residues. V was shortened by 1 base and J by 3 bases, with 7 bases between the two germline ends. CDR1 and CDR2 from the germline V gene are SGHTS and YDEGEE.

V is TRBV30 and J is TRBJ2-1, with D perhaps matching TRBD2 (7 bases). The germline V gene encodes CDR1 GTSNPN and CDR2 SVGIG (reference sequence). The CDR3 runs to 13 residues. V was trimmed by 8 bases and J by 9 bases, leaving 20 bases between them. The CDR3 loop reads CAAQREKGGEQFF. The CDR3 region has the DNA TGTGCCGCCCAGCGGGAAAAGGGGGGTGAGCAGTTCTTC.

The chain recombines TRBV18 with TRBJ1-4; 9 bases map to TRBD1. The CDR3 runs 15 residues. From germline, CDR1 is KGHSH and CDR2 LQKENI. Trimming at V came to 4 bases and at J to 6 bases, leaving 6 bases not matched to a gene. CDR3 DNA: TGTGCCAGCTCACAACAGGGGGCGTTAGATGAAAAACTGTTTTTT. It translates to CASSQQGALDEKLFF.

The CDR3 DNA follows: TGTGCCAGCAGCCCTTCCCGGGAAACTAATGAAAAACTGTTTTTT. This translates into CASSPSRETNEKLFF. The gene calls are TRBV7-2 and TRBJ1-4; D not certain. From germline, CDR1 is SGHTA and CDR2 FQGNSA. The CDR3 sequence is 15 residues long. Trimming took 5 bases from V and 1 from J, leaving 11 bases between them.

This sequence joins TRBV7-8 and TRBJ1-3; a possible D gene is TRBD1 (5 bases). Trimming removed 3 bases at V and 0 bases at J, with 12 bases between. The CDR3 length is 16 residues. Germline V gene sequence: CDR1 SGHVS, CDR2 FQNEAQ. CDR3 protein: CASSFSGVASGNTIYF. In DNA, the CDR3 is TGTGCCAGCAGCTTCTCGGGGGTGGCCTCTGGAAACACCATATATTTT.

CDR3 bases: TGTGCCAGCAGCTTGGGGCACAGGGGAGCTTTCTTT. Translation gives CASSLGHRGAFF. This chain joins TRBV5-8 and TRBJ1-1; 7 positions match TRBD1. CDR3 size: 12 residues. CDR1 SGHTS and CDR2 YDEGEE come from the germline V gene. V shed 0 bases, J shed 10 bases, and the junction held 3 bases outside the gene matches.

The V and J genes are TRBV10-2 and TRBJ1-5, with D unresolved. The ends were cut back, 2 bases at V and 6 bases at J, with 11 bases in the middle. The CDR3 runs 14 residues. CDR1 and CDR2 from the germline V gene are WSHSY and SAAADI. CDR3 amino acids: CASSEAADAQPQHF. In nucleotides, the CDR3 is TGCGCCAGCAGTGAGGCGGCAGACGCTCAGCCCCAGCATTTT.

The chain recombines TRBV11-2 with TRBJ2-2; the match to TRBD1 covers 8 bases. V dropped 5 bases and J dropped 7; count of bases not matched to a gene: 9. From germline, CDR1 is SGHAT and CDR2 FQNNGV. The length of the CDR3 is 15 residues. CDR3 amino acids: CASSPGQGGIGELFF. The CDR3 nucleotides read TGTGCCAGCAGCCCTGGACAGGGAGGAATCGGGGAGCTGTTTTTT.

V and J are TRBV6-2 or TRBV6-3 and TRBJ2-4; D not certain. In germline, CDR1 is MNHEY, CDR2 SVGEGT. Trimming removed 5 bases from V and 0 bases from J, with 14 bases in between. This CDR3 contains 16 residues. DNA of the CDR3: TGTGCCAGCAGTACCTCAGGTATACTAGCCAAAAACATTCAGTACTTC. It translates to CASSTSGILAKNIQYF.

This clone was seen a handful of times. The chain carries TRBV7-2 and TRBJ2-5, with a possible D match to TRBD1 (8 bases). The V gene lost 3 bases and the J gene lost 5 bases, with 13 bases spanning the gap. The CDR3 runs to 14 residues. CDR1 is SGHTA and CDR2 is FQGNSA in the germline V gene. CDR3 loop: CASSFQQGGETQYF. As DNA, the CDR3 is TGTGCCAGCAGCTTCCAACAGGGGGGGGAGACCCAGTACTTC. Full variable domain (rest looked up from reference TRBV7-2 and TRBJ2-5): GAGVSQSPSNKVTEKGKDVELRCDPISGHTALYWYRQSLGQGLEFLIYFQGNSAPDKSGLPSDRFSAERTGGSVSTLTIQRTQQEDSAVYLCASSFQQGGETQYFGPGTRLLVL.

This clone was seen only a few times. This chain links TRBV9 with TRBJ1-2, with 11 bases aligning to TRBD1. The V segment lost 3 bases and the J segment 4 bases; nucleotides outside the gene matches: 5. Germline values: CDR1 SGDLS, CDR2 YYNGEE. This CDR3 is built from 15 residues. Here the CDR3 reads CASSAGQGATYGYTF. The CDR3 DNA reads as TGTGCCAGCAGCGCCGGACAGGGGGCTACCTATGGCTACACCTTC.

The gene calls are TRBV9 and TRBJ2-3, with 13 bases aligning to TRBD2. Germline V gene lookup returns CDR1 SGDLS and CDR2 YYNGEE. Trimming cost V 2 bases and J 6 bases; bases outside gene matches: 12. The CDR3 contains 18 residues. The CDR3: CASSVLAGLAGLFDTQYF. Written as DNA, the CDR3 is TGTGCCAGCAGCGTCCTTGCGGGACTAGCGGGGCTTTTTGATACGCAGTATTTT. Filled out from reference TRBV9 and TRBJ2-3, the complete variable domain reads DSGVTQTPKHLITATGQRVTLRCSPRSGDLSVYWYQQSLDQGLQFLIQYYNGEERAKGNILERFSAQQFPDLHSELNLSSLELGDSALYFCASSVLAGLAGLFDTQYFGPGTRLTVL.

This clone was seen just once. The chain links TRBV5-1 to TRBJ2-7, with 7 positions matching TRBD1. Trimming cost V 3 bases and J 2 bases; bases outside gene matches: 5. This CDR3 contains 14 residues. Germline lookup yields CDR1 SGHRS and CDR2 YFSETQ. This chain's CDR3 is CASSSHRGTYEQYF. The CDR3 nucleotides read TGCGCCAGCAGCTCTCACAGGGGAACCTACGAGCAGTACTTC.

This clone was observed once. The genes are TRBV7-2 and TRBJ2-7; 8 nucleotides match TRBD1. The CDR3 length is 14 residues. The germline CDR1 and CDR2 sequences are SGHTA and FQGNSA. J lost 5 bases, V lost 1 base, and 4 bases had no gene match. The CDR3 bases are TGTGCCAGCAGCTTAGAACAGGGGGTCCACGAGCAGTACTTC. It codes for CASSLEQGVHEQYF.

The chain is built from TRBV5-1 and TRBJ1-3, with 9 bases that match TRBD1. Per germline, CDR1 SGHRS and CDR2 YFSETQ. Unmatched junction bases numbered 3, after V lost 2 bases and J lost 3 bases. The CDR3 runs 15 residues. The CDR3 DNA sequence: TGCGCCAGCAGCTTACAGGGGGCTTTTGGAAACACCATATATTTT. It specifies CASSLQGAFGNTIYF.

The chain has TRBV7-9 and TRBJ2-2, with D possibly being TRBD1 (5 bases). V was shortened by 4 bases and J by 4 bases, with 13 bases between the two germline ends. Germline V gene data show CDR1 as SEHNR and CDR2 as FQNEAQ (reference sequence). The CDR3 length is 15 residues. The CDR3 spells CASSSRPGSTGELFF. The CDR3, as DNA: TGTGCCAGCAGCTCCCGCCCAGGGTCCACCGGGGAGCTGTTTTTT. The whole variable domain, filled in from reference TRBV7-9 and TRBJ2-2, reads DTGVSQNPRHKITKRGQNVTFRCDPISEHNRLYWYRQTLGQGPEFLTYFQNEAQLEKSRLLSDRFSAERPKGSFSTLEIQRTEQGDSAMYLCASSSRPGSTGELFFGEGSRLTVL.

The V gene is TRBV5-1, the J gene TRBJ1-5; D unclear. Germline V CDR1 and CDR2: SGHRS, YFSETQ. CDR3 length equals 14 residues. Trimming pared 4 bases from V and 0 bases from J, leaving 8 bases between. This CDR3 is CASSPEGSNQPQHF. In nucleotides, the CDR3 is TGCGCCAGCAGCCCCGAGGGTAGCAATCAGCCCCAGCATTTT.

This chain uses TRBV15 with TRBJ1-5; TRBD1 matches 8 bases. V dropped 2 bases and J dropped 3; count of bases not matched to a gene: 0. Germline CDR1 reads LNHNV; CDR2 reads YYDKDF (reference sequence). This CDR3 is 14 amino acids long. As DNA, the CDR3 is TGTGCCACCAGCAGACAGGGGGCCAATCAGCCCCAGCATTTT. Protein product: CATSRQGANQPQHF.

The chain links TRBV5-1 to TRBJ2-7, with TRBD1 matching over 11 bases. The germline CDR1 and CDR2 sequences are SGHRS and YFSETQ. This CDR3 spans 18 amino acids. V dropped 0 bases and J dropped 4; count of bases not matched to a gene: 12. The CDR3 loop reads CASSLGPADRGLLYEQYF. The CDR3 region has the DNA TGCGCCAGCAGCTTGGGGCCAGCGGACAGGGGGCTTTTGTACGAGCAGTACTTC.

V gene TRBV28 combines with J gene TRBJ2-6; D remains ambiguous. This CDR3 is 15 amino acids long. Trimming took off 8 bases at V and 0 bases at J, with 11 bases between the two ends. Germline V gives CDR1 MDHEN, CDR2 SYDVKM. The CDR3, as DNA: TGTGCCAGCCTACAGACAAACTCTGGGGCCAACGTCCTGACTTTC. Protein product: CASLQTNSGANVLTF.

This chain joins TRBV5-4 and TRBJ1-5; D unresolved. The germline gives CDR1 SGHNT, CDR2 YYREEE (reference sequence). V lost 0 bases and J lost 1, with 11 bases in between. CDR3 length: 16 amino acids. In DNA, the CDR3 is TGTGCCAGCAGCTTGGGTGGCGGAGGGAGCAATCAGCCCCAGCATTTT. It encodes CASSLGGGGSNQPQHF.

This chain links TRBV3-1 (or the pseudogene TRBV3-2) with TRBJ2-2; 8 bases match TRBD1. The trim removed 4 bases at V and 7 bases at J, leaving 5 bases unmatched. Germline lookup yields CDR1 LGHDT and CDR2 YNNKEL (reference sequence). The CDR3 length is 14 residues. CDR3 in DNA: TGTGCCAGCAGCCGCGCAGGGGGCATCGGGGAGCTGTTTTTT. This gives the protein CASSRAGGIGELFF.

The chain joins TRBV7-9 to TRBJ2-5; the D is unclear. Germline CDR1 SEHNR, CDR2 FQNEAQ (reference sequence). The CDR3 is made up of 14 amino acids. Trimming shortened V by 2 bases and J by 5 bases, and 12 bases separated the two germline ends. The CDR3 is CASSLMGSSETQYF. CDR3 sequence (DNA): TGTGCCAGCAGCTTAATGGGCTCCTCCGAGACCCAGTACTTC.

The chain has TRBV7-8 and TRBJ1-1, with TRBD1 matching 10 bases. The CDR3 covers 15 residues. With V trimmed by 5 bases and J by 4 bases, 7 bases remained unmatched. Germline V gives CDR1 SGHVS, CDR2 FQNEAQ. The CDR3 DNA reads TGTGCCAGCAGCCCGCCGGGACAGGGGATCACTGAAGCTTTCTTT. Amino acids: CASSPPGQGITEAFF.

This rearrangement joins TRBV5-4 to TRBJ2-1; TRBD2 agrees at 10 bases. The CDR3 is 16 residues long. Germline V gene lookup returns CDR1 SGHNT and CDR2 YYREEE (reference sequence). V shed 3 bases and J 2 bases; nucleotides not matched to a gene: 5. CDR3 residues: CASSSTSGNTYNEQFF. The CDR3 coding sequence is TGTGCCAGCAGCTCCACTAGCGGGAACACCTACAATGAGCAGTTCTTC.

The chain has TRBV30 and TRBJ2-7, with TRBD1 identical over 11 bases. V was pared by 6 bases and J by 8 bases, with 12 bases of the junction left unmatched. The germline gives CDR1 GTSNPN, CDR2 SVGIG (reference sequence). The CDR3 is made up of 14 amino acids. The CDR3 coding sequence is TGTGCCTGCTTACTTCCGGGACAGGGGGGAAAGCAGTACTTC. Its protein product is CACLLPGQGGKQYF.

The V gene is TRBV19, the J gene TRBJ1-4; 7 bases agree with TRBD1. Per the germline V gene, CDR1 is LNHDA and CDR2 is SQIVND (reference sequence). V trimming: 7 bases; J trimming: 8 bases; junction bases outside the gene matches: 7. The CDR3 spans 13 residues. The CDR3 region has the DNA TGTGCCAGTAACAGGGGATTTGGAGAAAAACTGTTTTTT. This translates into CASNRGFGEKLFF. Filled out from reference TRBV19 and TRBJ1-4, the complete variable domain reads DGGITQSPKYLFRKEGQNVTLSCEQNLNHDAMYWYRQDPGQGLRLIYYSQIVNDFQKGDIAEGYSVSREKKESFPLTVTSAQKNPTAFYLCASNRGFGEKLFFGSGTQLSVL.